Reported below is one TCR beta chain. This sample is part of a study of blood T cell repertoires in COVID-19. As handled by the study authors: Counts of nucleated cells, estimated from reference gene primer amplification, were obtained. Profiling relied on immunoSEQ multiplex PCR, and the TCRdb table lists in-frame clones only, not all of them. Clone size and the V and J calls come from that table; the DNA yielded D and trimming. The sample includes 170,000 or so clones, roughly 86% seen only once; the top ten take about 7.3%. The CDR3 is 18 amino acids. The germline V gene encodes CDR1 PRHDT and CDR2 FYEKMQ (reference sequence). Trimming removed 1 base from V and 2 bases from J; junction bases left unmatched: 7.

The sequenced sample consisted of peripheral blood. This clonotype originated in a man aged 50-60 years with active or convalescent COVID-19. The chain joins TRBV13 to TRBJ2-6; 8 bases match TRBD1. CDR3 residues: CASSLEVDRVTGANVLTF. Written as DNA, the CDR3 is TGTGCCAGCAGCTTAGAGGTGGACAGGGTGACTGGGGCCAACGTCCTGACTTTC. Together with reference TRBV13 and TRBJ2-6, the CDR3 gives the full variable domain: AAGVIQSPRHLIKEKRETATLKCYPIPRHDTVYWYQQGPGQDPQFLISFYEKMQSDKGSIPDRFSAQQFSDYHSELNMSSLELGDSALYFCASSLEVDRVTGANVLTFGAGSRLTVL.